The source of this T cell receptor (beta chain) is a study of response to subunit inactivated influenza vaccine. Study-wide points: T cells newly recruited by each seasonal influenza vaccination are few, the authors suggested.

This CDR3 contains 11 residues. The germline gives CDR1 SEHNR, CDR2 FQNEAQ (reference sequence). V lost 3 bases and J 3 bases, leaving 2 bases between the germline ends. The sample holds a few counts of this clonotype. The antigen is unknown. In TCRdb, the RT-PCR reads were re-called with MiXCR into one record per CDR3 protein. The table shows 700,000 to 800,000 distinct CDR3 sequences, with about a fifth occurring only once. The receptor's source is a man between 45 and 60 years old who received an inactivated influenza vaccine. The sample here was PBMCs from blood, taken more than 4 days after vaccination. The V gene is TRBV7-9, the J gene TRBJ1-1; D is unclear. Here the CDR3 DNA reads TGTGCCAGCAGCTTCGACACTGAAGCTTTCTTT. Protein product: CASSFDTEAFF. Supplemented by reference TRBV7-9 and TRBJ1-1, the full variable domain reads DTGVSQNPRHKITKRGQNVTFRCDPISEHNRLYWYRQTLGQGPEFLTYFQNEAQLEKSRLLSDRFSAERPKGSFSTLEIQRTEQGDSAMYLCASSFDTEAFFGQGTRLTVV.